Listed below are T cell receptor beta chains from one sample, sequenced in a study of T cell responses to AZD1222 COVID-19 vaccine. Assay used: immunoSEQ multiplex PCR; TCRdb lists only in-frame clones, some missing. The table shows fewer than 120,000 clones, with roughly 87% occurring only once. The material was peripheral blood, obtained on day 0 of AZD1222 vaccination. The receptors here all came from an adult in good health. Both conserved end residues are part of each CDR3. Each record gives: CDR3 protein, CDR3 DNA, J gene, CDR3 length, V gene, D gene, clone size. A D gene is named only where the DNA matches it firmly. Rows give clone size only sometimes, using once, few, many, or a class for an expanded clone.

CASSLRFQATQYF | TGTGCCAGCAGCCTCCGATTTCAAGCTACGCAGTATTTT | TRBJ2-3 | 13 | TRBV27 | NA | NA
CASSPGGGGGYTF | TGTGCCAGCAGCCCGGGCGGGGGCGGTGGCTACACCTTC | TRBJ1-2 | 13 | TRBV7-9 | NA | NA
CASSPGAATNEKLFF | TGCGCCAGCAGCCCAGGAGCGGCAACTAATGAAAAACTGTTTTTT | TRBJ1-4 | 15 | TRBV5-1 | NA | NA
CASSLRDRGRGQPQHF | TGTGCCAGCAGCTTGAGGGACAGGGGGCGCGGTCAGCCCCAGCATTTT | TRBJ1-5 | 16 | TRBV5-5 | TRBD1 | NA
CASRSSTSGDHNEQFF | TGTGCCAGCAGATCCAGTACTAGCGGGGATCACAATGAGCAGTTCTTC | TRBJ2-1 | 16 | TRBV5-4 | TRBD2 | NA
CASSQRDRATGYTF | TGTGCCAGCAGCCAACGAGACAGGGCTACTGGCTACACCTTC | TRBJ1-2 | 14 | TRBV3-1/TRBV3-2 | TRBD1 | NA
CASSLGTGKNTEAFF | TGTGCCAGCAGCTTAGGGACAGGGAAGAACACTGAAGCTTTCTTT | TRBJ1-1 | 15 | TRBV7-6 | TRBD1 | NA
CASSPWKGGEQFF | TGTGCCAGCAGCCCCTGGAAGGGTGGTGAGCAGTTCTTC | TRBJ2-1 | 13 | TRBV7-9 | NA | few
CASSPVGQETQYF | TGTGCCAGCTCACCGGTCGGCCAAGAGACCCAGTACTTC | TRBJ2-5 | 13 | TRBV18 | NA | NA
CASSMTGGRLDTEAFF | TGTGCCAGTAGTATGACAGGGGGTAGACTCGACACTGAAGCTTTCTTT | TRBJ1-1 | 16 | TRBV19 | TRBD1 | NA
CASSRGASEKLFF | TGTGCCAGCTCACGAGGGGCGAGTGAAAAACTGTTTTTT | TRBJ1-4 | 13 | TRBV18 | NA | NA
CSVRTGAGYTF | TGCAGCGTTCGGACGGGGGCCGGCTACACCTTC | TRBJ1-2 | 11 | TRBV29-1 | NA | once
CASGGASGGNEQFF | TGTGCCAGCGGAGGGGCTAGCGGGGGCAATGAGCAGTTCTTC | TRBJ2-1 | 14 | TRBV6-6 | TRBD2 | NA
CASSFGGNTIYF | TGTGCCAGCAGTTTTGGGGGAAACACCATATATTTT | TRBJ1-3 | 12 | TRBV28 | NA | NA
CASSLTGGYEKLFF | TGTGCCAGCAGTTTGACAGGGGGTTATGAAAAACTGTTTTTT | TRBJ1-4 | 14 | TRBV28 | TRBD1 | few
CASSVGLVVDEQYF | TGTGCCAGCAGCGTCGGACTAGTAGTCGACGAGCAGTACTTC | TRBJ2-7 | 14 | TRBV7-2 | TRBD2 | NA
CASSPRDGTYGYTF | TGTGCCAGCAGCCCTCGGGACGGAACCTATGGCTACACCTTC | TRBJ1-2 | 14 | TRBV7-6 | NA | NA
CASSLPPAGSTDTQYF | TGCGCCAGCAGCTTGCCGCCAGCGGGAAGCACAGATACGCAGTATTTT | TRBJ2-3 | 16 | TRBV5-1 | TRBD2 | NA
CASKRENTEAFF | TGCGCCAGTAAAAGGGAGAACACTGAAGCTTTCTTT | TRBJ1-1 | 12 | TRBV5-1 | NA | NA
CASSHGQGGDEAFF | TGTGCCAGCAGTCACGGACAGGGGGGGGATGAAGCTTTCTTT | TRBJ1-1 | 14 | TRBV6-2/TRBV6-3 | TRBD1 | NA
CAIRTSDDSPLHF | TGTGCCATACGGACCTCCGATGATTCACCCCTCCACTTT | TRBJ1-6 | 13 | TRBV10-3 | NA | NA
CASSVSTSGGYYEQYF | TGTGCCAGCAGCGTATCGACTAGCGGGGGTTATTACGAGCAGTACTTC | TRBJ2-7 | 16 | TRBV9 | TRBD2 | NA
CASSFGTSKNTQYF | TGTGCCAGCAGCTTCGGGACGAGTAAAAATACGCAGTATTTT | TRBJ2-3 | 14 | TRBV7-3 | NA | NA
CASSLWTGKETQYF | TGTGCCAGCAGCCTCTGGACAGGGAAAGAGACCCAGTACTTC | TRBJ2-5 | 14 | TRBV7-9 | TRBD1 | NA
CASSPVSSPLHF | TGTGCCAGCTCGCCCGTGAGTTCACCCCTCCACTTT | TRBJ1-6 | 12 | TRBV27 | NA | NA
CASSRSNSPLHF | TGTGCCAGCAGCCGGAGTAATTCACCCCTCCACTTT | TRBJ1-6 | 12 | TRBV4-2 | NA | NA
CASSIEVQGAEAFF | TGTGCCAGTAGTATAGAGGTCCAGGGGGCTGAAGCTTTCTTT | TRBJ1-1 | 14 | TRBV19 | TRBD1 | NA
CASSLRGGLNTGELFF | TGCGCCAGCAGCTTAAGAGGGGGCCTGAACACCGGGGAGCTGTTTTTT | TRBJ2-2 | 16 | TRBV5-1 | TRBD1 | once
CASSQLPTPGDEQFF | TGTGCCAGCAGCCAGCTACCTACACCTGGCGATGAGCAGTTCTTC | TRBJ2-1 | 15 | TRBV3-1/TRBV3-2 | NA | NA
CASSSSGRGAYEQYF | TGTGCCAGCAGTTCCTCGGGCAGGGGCGCCTACGAGCAGTACTTC | TRBJ2-7 | 15 | TRBV28 | NA | NA
CALRPDRAGMDEQFF | TGTGCCCTACGACCCGACAGGGCAGGGATGGATGAGCAGTTCTTC | TRBJ2-1 | 15 | TRBV28 | TRBD1 | NA
CASSLGRQEAFF | TGTGCCAGCAGTTTAGGTCGCCAGGAAGCTTTCTTT | TRBJ1-1 | 12 | TRBV28 | NA | NA
CASSQGQVGAYEQYF | TGTGCCAGCAGCCAGGGACAGGTAGGAGCCTACGAGCAGTACTTC | TRBJ2-7 | 15 | TRBV2 | TRBD1 | NA
CASSPKEALNTEAFF | TGTGCCAGCTCACCAAAGGAGGCTTTGAACACTGAAGCTTTCTTT | TRBJ1-1 | 15 | TRBV18 | NA | NA
CASTPFERVRDGYTF | TGTGCCAGCACCCCCTTCGAGAGGGTTCGCGATGGCTACACCTTC | TRBJ1-2 | 15 | TRBV6-2/TRBV6-3 | NA | NA
CASSQQGNTEAFF | TGTGCCAGCTCACAACAGGGCAACACTGAAGCTTTCTTT | TRBJ1-1 | 13 | TRBV18 | NA | NA
CASSSPQGVEKLFF | TGTGCCAGCAGTTCCCCCCAGGGTGTGGAAAAACTGTTTTTT | TRBJ1-4 | 14 | TRBV6-2/TRBV6-3 | NA | NA
CASRIQGAREEKLFF | TGTGCCAGTAGAATACAGGGGGCGCGGGAAGAAAAACTGTTTTTT | TRBJ1-4 | 15 | TRBV19 | TRBD1 | NA
CASSLRGGGRSSYEQYF | TGCGCCAGCAGCCTAAGGGGAGGCGGGAGATCATCCTACGAGCAGTACTTC | TRBJ2-7 | 17 | TRBV5-1 | TRBD2 | NA
CASSLVRGASPLHF | TGTGCCAGCAGCTTAGTCCGAGGTGCTTCACCCCTCCACTTT | TRBJ1-6 | 14 | TRBV7-8 | NA | NA
CASSESSGGYEQYF | TGCGCCAGCAGTGAGTCGTCCGGAGGCTACGAGCAGTACTTC | TRBJ2-7 | 14 | TRBV10-1 | NA | NA
CASRGAGGTGELFF | TGTGCCAGCAGGGGTGCAGGGGGCACCGGGGAGCTGTTTTTT | TRBJ2-2 | 14 | TRBV6-4 | TRBD1 | NA
CASTSQGRGRFAVNQFF | TGTGCCAGCACCTCACAGGGTCGGGGGCGCTTTGCCGTTAACCAGTTCTTC | TRBJ2-1 | 17 | TRBV28 | NA | once
CASRTGGSHQPQHF | TGTGCCAGCAGGACAGGGGGCTCCCATCAGCCCCAGCATTTT | TRBJ1-5 | 14 | TRBV28 | TRBD1 | once
CASSPDWEKLFF | TGTGCCAGCAGCCCTGATTGGGAAAAACTGTTTTTT | TRBJ1-4 | 12 | TRBV14 | NA | NA
CASSSWGDRNSYEQYF | TGTGCCAGCAGCTCATGGGGGGACCGAAACTCCTACGAGCAGTACTTC | TRBJ2-7 | 16 | TRBV7-3 | NA | NA
CASSAQGALVGSRADTQYF | TGTGCCAGCAGCGCACAGGGGGCTCTGGTCGGGTCGCGCGCAGATACGCAGTATTTT | TRBJ2-3 | 19 | TRBV7-3 | TRBD1 | NA
CASSQRQGIDTIYF | TGTGCCAGCAGCCAAAGACAGGGGATTGACACCATATATTTT | TRBJ1-3 | 14 | TRBV6-5 | TRBD1 | NA
CASGTGGPPAYGYTF | TGTGCCAGCGGGACAGGGGGCCCTCCAGCCTATGGCTACACCTTC | TRBJ1-2 | 15 | TRBV28 | TRBD1 | NA
CASNKGLINTGELFF | TGTGCCAGCAACAAGGGACTAATAAACACCGGGGAGCTGTTTTTT | TRBJ2-2 | 15 | TRBV9 | TRBD2 | NA
CAISKGTGYNQPQHF | TGTGCCATTAGCAAAGGGACAGGCTACAATCAGCCCCAGCATTTT | TRBJ1-5 | 15 | TRBV10-3 | TRBD1 | NA
CASSEGYYNEQFF | TGTGCCAGCAGTGAGGGCTACTACAATGAGCAGTTCTTC | TRBJ2-1 | 13 | TRBV2 | NA | NA
CASSRTGQGGSPLHF | TGCGCCAGCAGCCGGACGGGACAGGGTGGTTCACCCCTCCACTTT | TRBJ1-6 | 15 | TRBV4-3 | TRBD1 | NA
CASSRDRGIVNEQFF | TGTGCCAGTAGTAGGGACAGGGGGATCGTCAATGAGCAGTTCTTC | TRBJ2-1 | 15 | TRBV19 | TRBD1 | NA
CASSLYRVSGGYTF | TGTGCCAGCAGTTTATATCGGGTTTCTGGCGGCTACACCTTC | TRBJ1-2 | 14 | TRBV28 | NA | NA
CASSTGRSFLRREQYF | TGTGCCAGCAGCACCGGGAGGAGCTTTCTTAGGAGAGAGCAGTACTTC | TRBJ2-7 | 16 | TRBV6-4 | TRBD2 | NA
CASSLASGPSYEQYF | TGTGCCAGCAGCTTAGCTTCGGGCCCGTCCTACGAGCAGTACTTC | TRBJ2-7 | 15 | TRBV7-9 | NA | NA